In its sample, the clone carrying this T cell receptor beta chain was seen many times. Preparation of the TCRbeta library involved a method that used unique molecular identifiers. TCRdb ran MiXCR on the PCR reads and lists one entry per CDR3 protein. The data hold roughly 590,000 distinct CDR3 sequences, with around a sixth observed a single time. The sample belongs to a study of T-cell reconstitution after alpha-beta-depleted transplantation in children. The CDR3 contains 14 residues. The germline V gene has CDR1 DFQATT and CDR2 SNEGSKA (reference sequence). V was trimmed by 5 bases and J by 0 bases, leaving 14 bases between them.

The source material was PBMCs from the stem cell graft donor, sampled from the stem cell graft. The receptor's source is a human donor who donated a stem cell graft to a child with acute myeloid leukemia. The rearrangement uses TRBV20-1 and TRBJ2-7, with D maybe TRBD2 (6 bases). As DNA, the CDR3 is TGCAGTGCTTCCGGGACTTCAAGCTCCTACGAGCAGTACTTC. It translates to CSASGTSSSYEQYF.